Shown below are 14 T cell receptor beta chains from a single sample sequenced in a study of blood T cell repertoires in COVID-19. Repertoires were generated with immunoSEQ multiplex PCR, while TCRdb's copy carries only in-frame clones and drops some. The sample holds approximately 170,000 clones; more than 75% are singletons and the top ten take over 2%. The sequenced material came from peripheral blood. The receptors derive from a middle-aged man who had recovered from COVID-19.

The chain combines TRBV19 with TRBJ2-7, with D possibly matching TRBD2 (6 bases). The CDR3 loop spans 13 amino acids. V shed 7 bases and J shed 0 bases, with 10 bases lying between them. CDR1 and CDR2 (germline): LNHDA, SQIVND (reference sequence). The CDR3 nucleotides read TGTGCCAGTAAGGCGGGAAACTCCTACGAGCAGTACTTC. Translation gives CASKAGNSYEQYF.

V gene TRBV9 combines with J gene TRBJ2-1; D ambiguous. V shed 4 bases and J shed 1 base, with 12 bases lying between them. From germline, CDR1 is SGDLS and CDR2 YYNGEE. The CDR3 runs 15 residues. In nucleotides, the CDR3 is TGTGCCAGCAGCCCCTCGACTGTATCCTACAATGAGCAGTTCTTC. It translates to CASSPSTVSYNEQFF.

V and J are TRBV18 and TRBJ2-1; perhaps TRBD2 as D (6 bases). The CDR3 contains 16 residues. Deletions cut 2 bases from V and 6 bases from J, with 17 bases between. CDR1 is KGHSH and CDR2 is LQKENI in the germline V gene. As DNA, the CDR3 is TGTGCCAGCTCACCAACAGTGAGAGGACTACTCAATGAGCAGTTCTTC. Translating gives CASSPTVRGLLNEQFF.

V is TRBV6-2 or TRBV6-3 and J is TRBJ1-1; 10 nucleotides line up with TRBD1. J lost 3 bases, V lost 4 bases, and 2 bases had no gene match. CDR1 and CDR2 (germline): MNHEY, SVGEGT. This CDR3 has 14 residues. CDR3 amino acids: CASSSDRGDTEAFF. DNA for the CDR3: TGTGCCAGCAGTTCGGACAGGGGGGACACTGAAGCTTTCTTT.

The rearrangement joins TRBV11-2 to TRBJ2-1; 11 bases match TRBD2. Germline CDR1 SGHAT, CDR2 FQNNGV. The CDR3 length is 16 residues. Germline trimming cut 7 bases from V and 4 bases from J; bases unmatched to any gene: 9. The CDR3, as DNA: TGTGCCAGCACCAACCCGGGACTAGCGGATTACAATGAGCAGTTCTTC. It specifies CASTNPGLADYNEQFF.

The J gene is TRBJ2-5, the V gene TRBV7-9; tentative D call: TRBD2 (5 bases). Germline values: CDR1 SEHNR, CDR2 FQNEAQ (reference sequence). The CDR3 sequence is 14 residues long. V was clipped by 5 bases and J by 0 bases, with 10 bases between them. The DNA of the CDR3 is TGTGCCAGCAGCCCGAGAGGGAACCAAGAGACCCAGTACTTC. Protein: CASSPRGNQETQYF.

With respect to this clone: Other nucleotide sequences in the sample specify the same CDR3. The rearrangement uses TRBV9 and TRBJ2-2; D is unresolved. The V and J ends lost 0 bases and 1 base respectively, with 7 bases between them. Germline V CDR1 and CDR2: SGDLS, YYNGEE. This CDR3 contains 15 residues. The CDR3: CASSVATGNTGELFF. CDR3 in DNA: TGTGCCAGCAGCGTAGCCACCGGGAACACCGGGGAGCTGTTTTTT.

This clone was detected a few times. CDR3 amino acids: CASSLVRHQLNYGYTF. Written as DNA, the CDR3 is TGTGCCAGCAGCTTAGTCCGACACCAGCTTAACTATGGCTACACCTTC. The chain employs TRBV7-8 and TRBJ1-2; unclear D gene. The CDR3 covers 16 residues. Looked up from germline, CDR1 is SGHVS and CDR2 is FQNEAQ. Trimming removed 1 base from V and 1 base from J, with 13 bases in between.

This chain connects TRBV19 to TRBJ2-2; D is unclear. The V gene lost 6 bases and the J gene lost 6 bases, with 8 bases spanning the gap. Looked up from germline, CDR1 is LNHDA and CDR2 is SQIVND (reference sequence). CDR3 length: 12 amino acids. CDR3 amino acids: CASSRGPGELFF. Here the CDR3 DNA reads TGTGCCAGTAGCCGCGGTCCCGGGGAGCTGTTTTTT.

This sequence joins TRBV5-1 and TRBJ2-3; 12 bases are a match to TRBD2. The V gene's germline CDR1 is SGHRS and CDR2 YFSETQ. The CDR3 runs to 19 residues. J was trimmed by 2 bases and V by 2 bases; bases with no gene match: 12. CDR3 coding DNA: TGCGCCAGCAGCTTCCGGGAATCTAGCGGGAGGGCGGTCACAGATACGCAGTATTTT. It codes for CASSFRESSGRAVTDTQYF.

The gene calls are TRBV28 and TRBJ2-7, with 9 bases lining up with TRBD1. Looked up from germline, CDR1 is MDHEN and CDR2 is SYDVKM. With 6 bases clipped from V and 2 bases from J, the junction kept 2 bases outside the gene matches. This CDR3 is built from 13 residues. CDR3 protein: CASRGQGTYEQYF. The CDR3 nucleotides read TGTGCCAGCAGGGGACAGGGAACCTACGAGCAGTACTTC.

The V and J genes are TRBV6-5 and TRBJ2-1; 7 bases are a match to TRBD2. Germline CDR1 is MNHEY and CDR2 is SVGAGI. The CDR3 runs 16 residues. J was trimmed by 3 bases and V by 4 bases; bases with no gene match: 9. In DNA form, the CDR3 reads TGTGCCAGCAGTTCCCCTTCAAGGACTAGCTACAATGAGCAGTTCTTC. Amino acid sequence: CASSSPSRTSYNEQFF.

This chain joins TRBV5-8 and TRBJ1-3; D is ambiguous. Germline-derived CDR1 and CDR2 are SGHTS and YDEGEE. Trimming removed 2 bases from V and 4 bases from J, with 7 bases in between. This CDR3 is 13 amino acids long. The CDR3 spells CASSLTGGNTIYF. The DNA of the CDR3 is TGTGCCAGCAGCTTAACGGGGGGAAACACCATATATTTT.

The genes are TRBV19 and TRBJ2-7; 10 bases line up with TRBD2. This CDR3 comprises 16 residues. In germline, CDR1 is LNHDA, CDR2 SQIVND (reference sequence). The junction had 9 bases not matched to a gene; V was cut back by 4 bases and J by 3 bases. CDR3 protein: CASSSPHLAGDYEQYF. The CDR3 DNA sequence: TGTGCCAGTAGTAGCCCCCATCTAGCGGGGGACTACGAGCAGTACTTC.